The 31 T cell receptor beta chains below come from one sample, sequenced in a study of CD8 T cells in ankylosing spondylitis. MiXCR, run by TCRdb on the 5' RACE reads, gives a single entry per CDR3 protein. The table shows approximately 140,000 distinct CDR3 sequences, with roughly 44% occurring only once. Sequenced input: synovial fluid, either unsorted or a sorted T cell fraction (not recorded which). Every receptor here comes from a male donor with ankylosing spondylitis.

This clonotype came up many times. The rearrangement uses TRBV28 and TRBJ2-3, with 8 bases fitting TRBD2. CDR1 is MDHEN, CDR2 SYDVKM, per germline. The CDR3 covers 14 residues. V dropped 7 bases and J dropped 0; count of bases not matched to a gene: 3. CDR3 region: CASTPSGSTDTQYF. The CDR3 DNA is TGTGCCAGCACCCCTAGCGGGAGCACAGATACGCAGTATTTT.

This clonotype appeared a single time. The V gene is TRBV29-1, the J gene TRBJ2-1; D unclear. The CDR3 totals 12 residues. Trimming pared 3 bases from V and 4 bases from J, leaving 7 bases between. Per germline, CDR1 SQVTM and CDR2 ANQGSEA. The CDR3 DNA follows: TGCAGCGTTGATACCGGGTACAATGAGCAGTTCTTC. Translated: CSVDTGYNEQFF.

V gene TRBV6-1 combines with J gene TRBJ1-2; tentative D call: TRBD1 (5 bases). CDR1 is MNHNS, CDR2 SASEGT, per germline. The CDR3 is 14 amino acids. V was clipped by 3 bases and J by 3 bases, with 11 bases between them. Here the CDR3 reads CASSEAGMDYGYTF. The CDR3 DNA follows: TGTGCCAGCAGTGAGGCAGGGATGGACTATGGCTACACCTTC.

The chain employs TRBV4-2 and TRBJ1-2; D gene uncertain. Trimming shortened V by 3 bases and J by 4 bases, and 15 bases separated the two germline ends. CDR3 length: 15 amino acids. Germline CDR1 is LGHNA and CDR2 is YNFKEQ. CDR3 nucleotide sequence: TGTGCCAGCAGCCAGCCGGCCTGGAGAGCCTATGGCTACACCTTC. Translating gives CASSQPAWRAYGYTF.

In its sample, this clonotype was seen a few times. The chain links TRBV12-3 or TRBV12-4 to TRBJ2-2; no clear D. The V end was cut by 7 bases, the J end by 3 bases, with 12 bases between. This CDR3 is built from 14 residues. The CDR3 spells CASTLPSYTGELFF. In DNA form, the CDR3 reads TGTGCCAGCACCTTACCCAGCTACACCGGGGAGCTGTTTTTT.

This chain links TRBV30 with TRBJ2-6, with D possibly matching TRBD2 (6 bases). Trimming pared 0 bases from V and 1 base from J, leaving 10 bases between. CDR1 and CDR2 (germline): GTSNPN, SVGIG (reference sequence). The CDR3 totals 16 residues. For the CDR3, the DNA is TGTGCCTGGAGTGTCGAGGCGGGATCTGGGGCCAACGTCCTGACTTTC. It codes for CAWSVEAGSGANVLTF.

This chain connects TRBV11-1 to TRBJ2-5; 7 bases are shared with TRBD2. V trimming: 3 bases; J trimming: 2 bases; junction bases outside the gene matches: 3. Per the germline V gene, CDR1 is SGHAT and CDR2 is FQDESV (reference sequence). The CDR3 is made up of 14 amino acids. CDR3 loop: CASSFLAAQETQYF. For the CDR3, the DNA is TGTGCCAGCAGCTTCCTAGCGGCGCAAGAGACCCAGTACTTC.

This rearrangement joins TRBV28 to TRBJ2-1; D not certain. The CDR3 runs 16 residues. Germline V gene lookup returns CDR1 MDHEN and CDR2 SYDVKM. V was pared by 5 bases and J by 2 bases, with 16 bases between. CDR3 sequence reads: CASSPTLGFTYNEQFF. The CDR3 DNA sequence: TGTGCCAGCAGTCCGACGCTAGGTTTCACCTACAATGAGCAGTTCTTC. Full variable domain (remainder filled in from reference TRBV28 and TRBJ2-1): DVKVTQSSRYLVKRTGEKVFLECVQDMDHENMFWYRQDPGLGLRLIYFSYDVKMKEKGDIPEGYSVSREKKERFSLILESASTNQTSMYLCASSPTLGFTYNEQFFGPGTRLTVL.

The V call is TRBV12-3 or TRBV12-4, the J call TRBJ1-1; a weak D match, TRBD1 (5 bases). V was shortened by 5 bases and J by 5 bases, with 15 bases between the two germline ends. The CDR3 runs to 14 residues. The CDR3 sequence is CASSLGAGGTEAFF. Here the CDR3 DNA reads TGTGCCAGCAGTCTAGGGGCGGGTGGGACTGAAGCTTTCTTT.

V is TRBV4-1 and J is TRBJ2-1; TRBD2 matches at 8 bases. This CDR3 region has 15 residues. V lost 2 bases to trimming and J lost 3 bases; unmatched junction nucleotides: 3. The germline gives CDR1 MGHRA, CDR2 YSYEKL. The chain's CDR3 is CASSQRAGDYNEQFF. The CDR3 DNA follows: TGCGCCAGCAGCCAAAGAGCGGGGGACTACAATGAGCAGTTCTTC.

This sequence joins TRBV4-2 and TRBJ2-7, with 8 bases identical to TRBD1. Per the germline V gene, CDR1 is LGHNA and CDR2 is YNFKEQ. The CDR3 extends over 15 amino acids. V was pared by 1 base and J by 0 bases, with 2 bases of the junction left unmatched. The CDR3: CASSQGDRFSYEQYF. DNA of the CDR3: TGTGCCAGCAGCCAAGGGGACAGGTTCTCCTACGAGCAGTACTTC.

This clonotype was observed a few times. The chain joins TRBV29-1 to TRBJ2-7; 8 bases are shared with TRBD2. This CDR3 comprises 12 residues. V lost 4 bases to trimming and J lost 4 bases; unmatched junction nucleotides: 3. From germline, CDR1 is SQVTM and CDR2 ANQGSEA. For the CDR3, the DNA is TGCAGCGTTGTAGGCGGGAGGTACGAGCAGTACTTC. Its protein is CSVVGGRYEQYF.

The V call is TRBV20-1, the J call TRBJ2-2, with 7 bases fitting TRBD1. Germline values: CDR1 DFQATT, CDR2 SNEGSKA (reference sequence). The CDR3 spans 15 residues. The junction had 8 bases not matched to a gene; V was cut back by 3 bases and J by 4 bases. CDR3 region: CSARGETGPTGELFF. CDR3 DNA sequence: TGCAGTGCTAGGGGGGAGACAGGGCCCACCGGGGAGCTGTTTTTT.

This clonotype came up a few times. The gene calls are TRBV7-8 and TRBJ1-2, with 7 nucleotides matching TRBD1. Germline assignment: CDR1 SGHVS and CDR2 FQNEAQ. This CDR3 has 14 residues. V lost 5 bases, J lost 5 bases, and 8 bases stayed unmatched. CDR3 in amino acids: CASSLDREVYGYTF. CDR3 nucleotide sequence: TGTGCCAGCAGCCTCGACAGGGAGGTGTATGGCTACACCTTC.

The gene calls are TRBV7-8 and TRBJ1-5, with a possible D match to TRBD1 (5 bases). The CDR3 contains 15 residues. V was pared by 5 bases and J by 8 bases, with 19 bases between. Germline-derived CDR1 and CDR2 are SGHVS and FQNEAQ. CDR3 protein: CASSATPRGREPQHF. The CDR3 region has the DNA TGTGCCAGCAGCGCCACTCCAAGGGGTAGAGAGCCCCAGCATTTT.

The chain has TRBV5-1 and TRBJ1-5; a weak D match, TRBD1 (5 bases). Germline values: CDR1 SGHRS, CDR2 YFSETQ. V was pared by 0 bases and J by 5 bases, with 15 bases between. The CDR3 runs 16 residues. The CDR3 bases are TGCGCCAGCAGCTTGGGTCCGGGACCCCCCCATCAGCCCCAGCATTTT. Translating it yields CASSLGPGPPHQPQHF.

J is TRBJ2-3 and V is TRBV20-1; no clear D gene. With 1 base removed from V and 3 bases from J, the gap between germline ends came to 11 bases. Germline V gene sequence: CDR1 DFQATT, CDR2 SNEGSKA (reference sequence). The CDR3 has 14 residues. CDR3 in amino acids: CSARGSWGTDTQYF. The CDR3 DNA follows: TGCAGTGCTAGAGGTAGTTGGGGAACAGATACGCAGTATTTT.

This clonotype was recorded a few times. This sequence joins TRBV12-3 or TRBV12-4 and TRBJ2-5, with D possibly being TRBD2 (6 bases). Trimming took off 6 bases at V and 3 bases at J, with 17 bases between the two ends. This CDR3 has 15 residues. CDR3 loop: CASSPNILAEETQYF. The CDR3 DNA sequence: TGTGCCAGCAGCCCAAATATCTTAGCGGAAGAGACCCAGTACTTC.

This clonotype has at least ten counts. The chain employs TRBV18 and TRBJ2-3; D gene unclear. The CDR3 has 9 residues. Germline V gene lookup returns CDR1 KGHSH and CDR2 LQKENI. Trimming shortened V by 3 bases and J by 13 bases, and 5 bases separated the two germline ends. CDR3 in amino acids: CASSPLEYF. Written as DNA, the CDR3 is TGTGCCAGCTCACCCCTTGAGTATTTT.

This clonotype was observed once. This chain links TRBV12-5 with TRBJ2-1, with TRBD2 matching 13 bases. In germline, CDR1 is LGHNT, CDR2 FRNRAP. There are 17 residues in the CDR3. Trimming removed 0 bases from V and 4 bases from J; junction bases left unmatched: 3. The CDR3 nucleotides are TGTGCTAGTGGTTTGGTACTAGCGGGGGGGCCTTACAATGAGCAGTTCTTC. This encodes CASGLVLAGGPYNEQFF.

The CDR3 spells CASSPQAEQFF. The CDR3, as DNA: TGTGCCAGCAGTCCCCAGGCTGAGCAGTTCTTC. The chain couples TRBV12-3 or TRBV12-4 to TRBJ2-1; D is undetermined. CDR3 length: 11 amino acids. V was trimmed by 5 bases and J by 9 bases, leaving 8 bases between them.

This chain connects TRBV5-6 to TRBJ2-1; TRBD2 is a possible D gene (5 bases). The germline gives CDR1 SGHDT, CDR2 YYEEEE. The V gene lost 5 bases and the J gene lost 6 bases, with 12 bases spanning the gap. The CDR3 contains 13 residues. CDR3: CASRLLGGNEQFF. The CDR3 DNA sequence: TGTGCCAGCAGACTACTAGGTGGCAATGAGCAGTTCTTC.

This clonotype was detected only a few times. V is TRBV12-3 or TRBV12-4 and J is TRBJ1-1; TRBD1 matches 7 bases. CDR3 size: 17 residues. V shed 6 bases, J shed 3 bases, and the junction held 16 bases outside the gene matches. In DNA, the CDR3 is TGTGCCAGCAGCCGGGGGCGGACGACAGGGTGGCACACTGAAGCTTTCTTT. Protein product: CASSRGRTTGWHTEAFF.

The J gene is TRBJ2-3, the V gene TRBV11-1, with TRBD2 matching over 16 bases. The CDR3 totals 18 residues. The germline gives CDR1 SGHAT, CDR2 FQDESV (reference sequence). The V segment lost 4 bases and the J segment 2 bases; nucleotides outside the gene matches: 6. In DNA form, the CDR3 reads TGTGCCAGCAGCTCCGGGACTAGCGGGAGGGCAGTCACAGATACGCAGTATTTT. Encoded protein: CASSSGTSGRAVTDTQYF.

The chain combines TRBV11-2 with TRBJ2-1; a possible D gene is TRBD1 (5 bases). This CDR3 region has 21 residues. Per the germline V gene, CDR1 is SGHAT and CDR2 is FQNNGV. V lost 2 bases and J 2 bases, leaving 28 bases between the germline ends. CDR3 sequence: CASSLFPRQKRQPPPYNEQFF. CDR3 DNA: TGTGCCAGCAGCTTATTCCCCAGACAGAAACGCCAACCCCCACCCTACAATGAGCAGTTCTTC.

J is TRBJ2-7 and V is TRBV4-1, with D unresolved. This CDR3 region has 13 residues. The germline CDR1 and CDR2 sequences are MGHRA and YSYEKL. V lost 0 bases and J 8 bases, leaving 11 bases between the germline ends. CDR3 region: CASSQDRVHQQYF. The CDR3 region has the DNA TGCGCCAGCAGCCAAGATAGAGTGCACCAGCAGTACTTC.

This clonotype appeared a few times. The chain is built from TRBV4-1 and TRBJ1-1; D possibly corresponds to TRBD1 (5 bases). The V end was cut by 0 bases, the J end by 6 bases, with 17 bases between. Germline V CDR1 and CDR2: MGHRA, YSYEKL. This CDR3 is built from 16 residues. In DNA, the CDR3 is TGCGCCAGCAGCCAAGACTGGGGCGGTCCCTACCCTGAAGCTTTCTTT. It encodes CASSQDWGGPYPEAFF.

The chain carries TRBV20-1 and TRBJ1-5, with a possible D match to TRBD1 (5 bases). V lost 0 bases, J lost 0 bases, and 12 bases lay in between. Per germline, CDR1 DFQATT and CDR2 SNEGSKA (reference sequence). This CDR3 comprises 16 residues. The CDR3 here is CSARDETVLSNQPQHF. The CDR3, as DNA: TGCAGTGCTAGAGATGAGACAGTCCTTAGCAATCAGCCCCAGCATTTT.

The chain has TRBV12-3 or TRBV12-4 and TRBJ1-2; TRBD1 agrees at 7 bases. Germline trimming cut 4 bases from V and 4 bases from J; bases unmatched to any gene: 9. CDR3 size: 15 residues. In DNA form, the CDR3 reads TGTGCCAGCAGTTCCACCCACAGGGGAGGCTATGGCTACACCTTC. This encodes CASSSTHRGGYGYTF.

The chain employs TRBV14 and TRBJ2-7; D is uncertain. Trimming took 2 bases from V and 3 from J, leaving 8 bases between them. Germline V gene data show CDR1 as SGHDN and CDR2 as FVKESK. This CDR3 spans 13 amino acids. The CDR3 nucleotides are TGTGCCAGCAGCCAACTTGGGGTCTACGAGCAGTACTTC. Translating gives CASSQLGVYEQYF.

This clonotype was recorded a few times. The J gene is TRBJ2-7, the V gene TRBV20-1; 10 positions match TRBD2. The V gene's germline CDR1 is DFQATT and CDR2 SNEGSKA (reference sequence). This CDR3 comprises 14 residues. Trimming removed 2 bases from V and 4 bases from J; junction bases left unmatched: 5. In DNA, the CDR3 is TGCAGTGCTAGAATGTCTAGCGGGGGTTACGAGCAGTACTTC. Protein: CSARMSSGGYEQYF.